This passage covers 10 T cell receptor beta chains from one sample sequenced in a study of cytomegalovirus exposure and HLA in healthy donors. The PCR was carried out with 60 Vbeta primers and 13 Jbeta primers. Libraries were prepared by immunoSEQ multiplex PCR; TCRdb keeps only in-frame clonotypes and omits some of them. In the table there are over 120,000 clones, just under 85% of which are singletons. Sequencing input: PBMCs. These receptor sequences come from a man aged 25-45 years in good health and CMV-seropositive.

The chain employs TRBV4-1 and TRBJ1-4, with D possibly TRBD1 on 5 matching bases. There are 15 residues in the CDR3. CDR1 and CDR2 from the germline V gene are MGHRA and YSYEKL. V was clipped by 1 base and J by 4 bases, with 10 bases between them. CDR3 protein: CASSQAGGDNEKLFF. In nucleotides, the CDR3 is TGCGCCAGCAGCCAAGCGGGGGGAGATAATGAAAAACTGTTTTTT.

This chain connects TRBV15 to TRBJ2-7; 10 bases line up with TRBD1. Germline V gives CDR1 LNHNV, CDR2 YYDKDF (reference sequence). V trimming: 6 bases; J trimming: 2 bases; junction bases outside the gene matches: 7. This CDR3 is 15 amino acids long. As DNA, the CDR3 is TGTGCCACCAGTAAAGACAGGGGGCGCCCCTACGAGCAGTACTTC. This encodes CATSKDRGRPYEQYF. Full variable domain (remainder filled in from reference TRBV15 and TRBJ2-7): DAMVIQNPRYQVTQFGKPVTLSCSQTLNHNVMYWYQQKSSQAPKLLFHYYDKDFNNEADTPDNFQSRRPNTSFCFLDIRSPGLGDTAMYLCATSKDRGRPYEQYFGPGTRLTVT.

The rearrangement joins TRBV6-5 to TRBJ1-1, with 10 bases fitting TRBD1. This CDR3 spans 15 amino acids. Germline V gene lookup returns CDR1 MNHEY and CDR2 SVGAGI. The junction had 12 bases not matched to a gene; V was cut back by 7 bases and J by 7 bases. The CDR3 region has the DNA TGTGCCAGCAACGGACAGGGGGTGAAGGACGGTGAAGCTTTCTTT. Translated: CASNGQGVKDGEAFF.

The chain combines TRBV6-1 with TRBJ1-3; 7 nucleotides agree with TRBD1. The CDR3 extends over 14 amino acids. After removal of 7 bases from V and 4 bases from J, the junction contained 7 bases not matched to a gene. Germline V lookup: CDR1 MNHNS, CDR2 SASEGT. The CDR3 here is CASTPQGDGNTIYF. The CDR3 DNA reads TGTGCCAGCACCCCCCAGGGGGACGGAAACACCATATATTTT.

V gene TRBV5-4 combines with J gene TRBJ2-3; no clear D gene. The CDR3 extends over 15 amino acids. Per the germline V gene, CDR1 is SGHNT and CDR2 is YYREEE (reference sequence). The ends were cut back, 6 bases at V and 2 bases at J, with 16 bases in the middle. The CDR3: CASNILNRVTDTQYF. As DNA, the CDR3 is TGTGCCAGCAACATATTAAATCGGGTCACAGATACGCAGTATTTT.

The rearrangement links TRBV6-5 to TRBJ1-2; D remains unclear. The CDR3 sequence is 14 residues long. Germline loops: CDR1 MNHEY, CDR2 SVGAGI. V shed 6 bases and J shed 7 bases, with 18 bases lying between them. The CDR3 nucleotides read TGTGCCAGCAGCCCCCGTGACACGGCGCCTGGCTACACCTTC. Translated: CASSPRDTAPGYTF.

The chain couples TRBV28 to TRBJ2-2, with no clear D. The V end was cut by 5 bases, the J end by 3 bases, with 4 bases between. Germline loops: CDR1 MDHEN, CDR2 SYDVKM. This CDR3 has 12 residues. As DNA, the CDR3 is TGTGCCAGCAGTATAGACACCGGGGAGCTGTTTTTT. Translating gives CASSIDTGELFF.

V and J are TRBV9 and TRBJ1-1; D unresolved. The CDR3 covers 13 residues. Trimming left V 0 bases short and J 11 bases short, with 14 bases between. In germline, CDR1 is SGDLS, CDR2 YYNGEE. This CDR3 is CASSVGQATGAFF. In nucleotides, the CDR3 is TGTGCCAGCAGCGTAGGGCAGGCCACGGGGGCTTTCTTT.

This clone was detected once. An end of the junction differs from the germline gene, which may be a read error. The J gene is TRBJ1-6, the V gene TRBV10-3, with D hard to call. This CDR3 comprises 14 residues. The germline V gene has CDR1 ENHRY and CDR2 SYGVKD. The CDR3: CVISGSGERSPLHF. The CDR3 DNA follows: TGTGTCATCAGTGGGAGCGGGGAACGTTCACCCCTCCACTTT.

The V and J genes are TRBV19 and TRBJ1-1; 8 positions match TRBD1. The ends lost 5 bases at V and 1 base at J; junction bases unmatched: 6. The CDR3 spans 15 residues. Germline lookup yields CDR1 LNHDA and CDR2 SQIVND (reference sequence). CDR3 DNA sequence: TGTGCCAGTAGTTCTCACAGGGGGAGGAACACTGAAGCTTTCTTT. It is translated as CASSSHRGRNTEAFF. The full variable domain, its missing parts supplied by reference TRBV19 and TRBJ1-1, is DGGITQSPKYLFRKEGQNVTLSCEQNLNHDAMYWYRQDPGQGLRLIYYSQIVNDFQKGDIAEGYSVSREKKESFPLTVTSAQKNPTAFYLCASSSHRGRNTEAFFGQGTRLTVV.